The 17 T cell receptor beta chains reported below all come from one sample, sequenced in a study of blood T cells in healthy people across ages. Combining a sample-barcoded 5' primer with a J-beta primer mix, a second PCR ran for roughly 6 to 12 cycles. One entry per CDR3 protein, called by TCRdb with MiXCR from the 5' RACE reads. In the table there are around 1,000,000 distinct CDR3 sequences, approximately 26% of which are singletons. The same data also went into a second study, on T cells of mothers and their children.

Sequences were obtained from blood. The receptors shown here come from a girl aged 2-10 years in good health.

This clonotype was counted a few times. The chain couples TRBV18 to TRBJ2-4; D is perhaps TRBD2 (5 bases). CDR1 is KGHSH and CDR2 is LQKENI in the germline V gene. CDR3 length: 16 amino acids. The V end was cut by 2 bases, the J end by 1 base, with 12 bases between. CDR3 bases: TGTGCCAGCTCACCAACCCTCGGCGGGGCCAAAAACATTCAGTACTTC. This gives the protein CASSPTLGGAKNIQYF. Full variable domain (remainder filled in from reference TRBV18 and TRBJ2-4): NAGVMQNPRHLVRRRGQEARLRCSPMKGHSHVYWYRQLPEEGLKFMVYLQKENIIDESGMPKERFSAEFPKEGPSILRIQQVVRGDSAAYFCASSPTLGGAKNIQYFGAGTRLSVL.

The CDR3 here is CASSLIRSNQPQHF. CDR3 sequence (DNA): TGTGCCAGCAGTTTAATTAGGAGCAATCAGCCCCAGCATTTT. The chain carries TRBV12-3 or TRBV12-4 and TRBJ1-5, with no clear D. Trimming pared 2 bases from V and 1 base from J, leaving 6 bases between. The CDR3 has 14 residues.

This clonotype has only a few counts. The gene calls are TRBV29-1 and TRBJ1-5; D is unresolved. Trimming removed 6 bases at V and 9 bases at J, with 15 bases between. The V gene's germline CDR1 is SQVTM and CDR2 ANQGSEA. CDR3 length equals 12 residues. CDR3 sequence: CSVKTRTGPQHF. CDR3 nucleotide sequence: TGCAGCGTCAAGACTCGGACTGGGCCCCAGCATTTT.

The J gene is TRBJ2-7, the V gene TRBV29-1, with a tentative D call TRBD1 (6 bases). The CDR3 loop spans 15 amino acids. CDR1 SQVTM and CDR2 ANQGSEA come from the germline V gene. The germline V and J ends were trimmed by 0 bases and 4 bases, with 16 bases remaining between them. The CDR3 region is CSVEDAYRESYEQYF. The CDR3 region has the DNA TGCAGCGTTGAAGATGCGTACAGGGAGAGTTACGAGCAGTACTTC.

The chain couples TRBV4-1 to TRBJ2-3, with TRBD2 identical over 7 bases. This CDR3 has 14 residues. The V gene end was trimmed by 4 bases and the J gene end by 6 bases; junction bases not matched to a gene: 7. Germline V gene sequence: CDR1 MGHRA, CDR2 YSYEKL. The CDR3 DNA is TGCGCCAGCAGCCCCGGGGGGTCTCAGGATACGCAGTATTTT. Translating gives CASSPGGSQDTQYF.

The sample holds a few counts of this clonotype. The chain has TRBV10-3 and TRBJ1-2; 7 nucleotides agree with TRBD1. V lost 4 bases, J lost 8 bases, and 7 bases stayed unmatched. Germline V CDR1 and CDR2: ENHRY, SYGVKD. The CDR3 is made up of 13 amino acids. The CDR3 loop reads CAISGGQGDGYTF. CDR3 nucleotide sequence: TGTGCCATCAGTGGGGGGCAGGGGGACGGCTACACCTTC.

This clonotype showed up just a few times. CDR3 amino acids: CASSSIPSSYEQYF. The CDR3 DNA sequence: TGTGCCAGCAGCTCGATACCGAGCTCCTACGAGCAGTACTTC. The rearrangement uses TRBV7-9 and TRBJ2-5, with D unresolved. Near its end, the DNA agrees better with TRBJ2-7, so the J call may be wrong. Germline lookup yields CDR1 SEHNR and CDR2 FQNEAQ (reference sequence). The CDR3 is 14 amino acids.

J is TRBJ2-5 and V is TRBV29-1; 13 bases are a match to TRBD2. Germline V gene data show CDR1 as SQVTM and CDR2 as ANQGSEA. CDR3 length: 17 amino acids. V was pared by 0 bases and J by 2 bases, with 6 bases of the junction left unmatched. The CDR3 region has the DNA TGCAGCGTTGAAGATCGGAGGACTAGCGGGGGACAAGAGACCCAGTACTTC. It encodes CSVEDRRTSGGQETQYF.

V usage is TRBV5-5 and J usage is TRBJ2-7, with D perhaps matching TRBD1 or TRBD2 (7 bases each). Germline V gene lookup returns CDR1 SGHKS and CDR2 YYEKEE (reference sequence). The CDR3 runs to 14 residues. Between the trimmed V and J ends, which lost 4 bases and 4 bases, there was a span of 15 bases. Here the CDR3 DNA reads TGTGCCAGCAGCCCCAGGGGGGGGCTATACGAGCAGTACTTC. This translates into CASSPRGGLYEQYF.

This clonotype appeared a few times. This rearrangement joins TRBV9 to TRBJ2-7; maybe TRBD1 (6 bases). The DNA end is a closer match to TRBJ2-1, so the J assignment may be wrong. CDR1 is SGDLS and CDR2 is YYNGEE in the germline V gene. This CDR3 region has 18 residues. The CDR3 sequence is CASSADGKQGPRNREQFF. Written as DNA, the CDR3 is TGTGCCAGCAGCGCAGACGGGAAACAGGGCCCCCGAAATCGTGAGCAGTTCTTC.

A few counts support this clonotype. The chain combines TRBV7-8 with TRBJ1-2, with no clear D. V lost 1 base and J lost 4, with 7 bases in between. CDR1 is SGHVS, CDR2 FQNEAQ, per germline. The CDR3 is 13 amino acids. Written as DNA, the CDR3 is TGTGCCAGCAGCTTAGGCAGTCTCTATGGCTACACCTTC. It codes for CASSLGSLYGYTF.

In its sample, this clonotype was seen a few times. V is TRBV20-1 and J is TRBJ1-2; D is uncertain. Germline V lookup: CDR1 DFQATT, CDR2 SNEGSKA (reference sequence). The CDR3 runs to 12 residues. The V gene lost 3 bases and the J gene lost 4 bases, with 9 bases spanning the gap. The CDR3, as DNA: TGCAGTGCTAGTGACGGTCCCTATGGCTACACCTTC. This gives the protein CSASDGPYGYTF.

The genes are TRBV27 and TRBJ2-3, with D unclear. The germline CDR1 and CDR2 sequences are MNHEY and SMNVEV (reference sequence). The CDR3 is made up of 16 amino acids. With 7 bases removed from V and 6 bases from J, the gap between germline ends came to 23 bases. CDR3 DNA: TGTGCCAGCATTCCATCCCTAGGGCTTTTCGAGGATACGCAGTATTTT. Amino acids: CASIPSLGLFEDTQYF.

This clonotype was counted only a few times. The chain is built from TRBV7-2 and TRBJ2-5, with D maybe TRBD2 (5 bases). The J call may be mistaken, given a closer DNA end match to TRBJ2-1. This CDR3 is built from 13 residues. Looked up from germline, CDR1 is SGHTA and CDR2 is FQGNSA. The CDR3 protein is CASSGVAGVEQFF. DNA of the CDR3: TGTGCCAGCAGCGGGGTCGCCGGGGTTGAGCAGTTCTTC.

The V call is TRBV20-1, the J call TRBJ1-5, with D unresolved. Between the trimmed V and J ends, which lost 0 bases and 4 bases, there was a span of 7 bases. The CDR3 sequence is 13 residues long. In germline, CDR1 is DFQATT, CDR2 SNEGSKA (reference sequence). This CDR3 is CSARDPGNQPQHF. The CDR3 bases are TGCAGTGCTAGAGATCCGGGGAATCAGCCCCAGCATTTT.

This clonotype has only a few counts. This CDR3 is CASSAGTGQSYTF. The DNA of the CDR3 is TGTGCCAGCAGTGCAGGCACTGGGCAGAGCTACACCTTC. The genes are TRBV2 and TRBJ1-2; D gene ambiguous. This CDR3 spans 13 amino acids. Germline assignment: CDR1 SNHLY and CDR2 FYNNEI. V lost 4 bases and J 9 bases, leaving 15 bases between the germline ends.

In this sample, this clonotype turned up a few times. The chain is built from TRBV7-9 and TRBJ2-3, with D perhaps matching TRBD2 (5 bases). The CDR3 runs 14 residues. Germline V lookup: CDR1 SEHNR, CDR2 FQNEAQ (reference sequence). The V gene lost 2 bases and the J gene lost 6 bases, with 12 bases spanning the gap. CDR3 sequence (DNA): TGTGCCAGCAGCTTAAGAGGGCCTGGGGATACGCAGTATTTT. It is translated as CASSLRGPGDTQYF.